Below, 31 T cell receptor beta chains from the same sample are listed, as sequenced in a study of blood T cell repertoires in COVID-19 (TCRdb year 2020). Library preparation employed the immunoSEQ multiplex PCR assay. The table comes from immuneACCESS by way of TCRdb, which keeps in-frame sequences with V and J called. Part of the clones is missing from these tables; in studies checked, under half for an unresolved V gene and the rest for unknown reasons. Recorded for this sample are some 93,000 clones; around 88% of them occurred a single time. Clones ranked in the top ten supply roughly a sixth of the sample. The sample was peripheral blood. The source of these receptors is a woman of 80 years or more with acute or convalescent COVID-19.

This chain connects TRBV27 to TRBJ2-7; D possibly corresponds to TRBD1 (6 bases). The ends were cut back, 3 bases at V and 6 bases at J, with 12 bases in the middle. This CDR3 has 13 residues. Germline V gene sequence: CDR1 MNHEY, CDR2 SMNVEV (reference sequence). For the CDR3, the DNA is TGTGCCAGCAGTTTTATAGGGGGTTTCGAGCAGTACTTC. It is translated as CASSFIGGFEQYF.

The gene calls are TRBV4-1 and TRBJ1-4; 9 nucleotides align to TRBD1. Unmatched junction bases numbered 12, after V lost 0 bases and J lost 7 bases. This CDR3 has 18 residues. Germline assignment: CDR1 MGHRA and CDR2 YSYEKL. The CDR3 coding sequence is TGCGCCAGCAGCCAAGATCGGAAACAGGGGGCGCGCGGTGAAAAACTGTTTTTT. It encodes CASSQDRKQGARGEKLFF.

The V gene is TRBV19, the J gene TRBJ1-4; 8 bases are a match to TRBD1. The CDR3 has 15 residues. The germline CDR1 and CDR2 sequences are LNHDA and SQIVND (reference sequence). Trimming at V came to 4 bases and at J to 6 bases, leaving 7 bases not matched to a gene. CDR3 residues: CASSRGTGADEKLFF. CDR3 nucleotides: TGTGCCAGTAGTAGGGGGACAGGCGCGGATGAAAAACTGTTTTTT.

The genes are TRBV5-1 and TRBJ2-3; 9 bases agree with TRBD2. CDR3 size: 17 residues. Germline assignment: CDR1 SGHRS and CDR2 YFSETQ. The trim removed 0 bases at V and 6 bases at J, leaving 11 bases unmatched. CDR3 nucleotides: TGCGCCAGCAGCTTGGAGTTGAGAGCGGGGGGTGTTGATACGCAGTATTTT. This sequence encodes CASSLELRAGGVDTQYF.

J is TRBJ2-7 and V is TRBV6-2 or TRBV6-3; 7 bases agree with TRBD1. CDR1 MNHEY and CDR2 SVGEGT come from the germline V gene. The V and J ends lost 4 bases and 2 bases, in that order; junction bases with no gene match: 8. The length of the CDR3 is 15 residues. The DNA of the CDR3 is TGTGCCAGCAGTTTCTCCGGGACAGTCCCCTACGAGCAGTACTTC. Its translation: CASSFSGTVPYEQYF.

The chain has TRBV6-5 and TRBJ1-1; 7 positions match TRBD1. The CDR3 totals 16 residues. V shed 2 bases, J shed 4 bases, and the junction held 10 bases outside the gene matches. The germline CDR1 and CDR2 sequences are MNHEY and SVGAGI. The CDR3 protein is CASSYAQTGRGTEAFF. The CDR3 coding sequence is TGTGCCAGCAGTTACGCACAGACAGGGAGAGGCACTGAAGCTTTCTTT.

The V gene is TRBV19, the J gene TRBJ2-7, with D maybe TRBD1 (5 bases). With 3 bases removed from V and 2 bases from J, the gap between germline ends came to 14 bases. The CDR3 is 15 residues long. Germline V gene sequence: CDR1 LNHDA, CDR2 SQIVND (reference sequence). The chain's CDR3 is CASSIWSGLAYEQYF. The CDR3 nucleotides read TGTGCCAGTAGTATTTGGTCAGGGCTAGCCTACGAGCAGTACTTC.

The CDR3 loop reads CASRMRLRNTIYF. Written as DNA, the CDR3 is TGTGCCAGCAGAATGAGGCTTCGAAACACCATATATTTT. The chain joins TRBV28 to TRBJ1-3; D call uncertain. Germline values: CDR1 MDHEN, CDR2 SYDVKM. V was pared by 6 bases and J by 5 bases, with 11 bases between. The CDR3 runs to 13 residues.

The J gene is TRBJ1-1, the V gene TRBV5-6; 11 bases agree with TRBD1. This CDR3 has 15 residues. V shed 4 bases, J shed 10 bases, and the junction held 12 bases outside the gene matches. CDR1 is SGHDT and CDR2 is YYEEEE in the germline V gene. Written as DNA, the CDR3 is TGTGCCAGCAGCCCCGGGACAGGGGGAAATCTGGGAGCTTTCTTT. Translation gives CASSPGTGGNLGAFF.

V and J are TRBV21-1 and TRBJ2-2; TRBD2, the table's D call, lacks a check against the DNA. TRBV21-1 is recorded as a pseudogene. This CDR3 region has 19 residues. CDR3 sequence: CASSTIWTSVEWDTGELFF. CDR3 in DNA: TGTGCCAGCAGCACTATTTGGACTAGCGTTGAATGGGACACCGGGGAGCTGTTTTTT.

This sequence joins TRBV29-1 and TRBJ1-1; D remains ambiguous. CDR3 length equals 12 residues. The V end was cut by 3 bases, the J end by 11 bases, with 16 bases between. CDR1 SQVTM and CDR2 ANQGSEA come from the germline V gene. The chain's CDR3 is CSVDLEASGAFF. CDR3 nucleotide sequence: TGCAGCGTTGACCTCGAGGCAAGCGGGGCTTTCTTT.

The rearrangement uses TRBV5-5 and TRBJ2-7; D uncertain. The germline CDR1 and CDR2 sequences are SGHKS and YYEKEE (reference sequence). The CDR3 is made up of 15 amino acids. Between the trimmed V and J ends, which lost 0 bases and 3 bases, there was a span of 13 bases. CDR3 residues: CASSLGAGSYYEQYF. CDR3 nucleotide sequence: TGTGCCAGCAGCTTGGGGGCAGGTAGTTACTACGAGCAGTACTTC. Variable domain in full (rest from reference TRBV5-5 and TRBJ2-7): DAGVTQSPTHLIKTRGQQVTLRCSPISGHKSVSWYQQVLGQGPQFIFQYYEKEERGRGNFPDRFSARQFPNYSSELNVNALLLGDSALYLCASSLGAGSYYEQYFGPGTRLTVT.

This rearrangement joins TRBV16 to TRBJ1-4, with D uncertain. Germline values: CDR1 KGHSY, CDR2 FQNENV. The CDR3 runs 14 residues. The ends were cut back, 4 bases at V and 3 bases at J, with 9 bases in the middle. CDR3 residues: CASSPAPSNEKLFF. In DNA, the CDR3 is TGTGCCAGCAGCCCCGCGCCGTCTAATGAAAAACTGTTTTTT. Full variable domain (missing parts from reference TRBV16 and TRBJ1-4): GEEVAQTPKHLVRGEGQKAKLYCAPIKGHSYVFWYQQVLKNEFKFLISFQNENVFDETGMPKERFSAKCLPNSPCSLEIQATKLEDSAVYFCASSPAPSNEKLFFGSGTQLSVL.

The rearrangement uses TRBV24-1 and TRBJ2-5; TRBD1 aligns across 8 bases. Germline V gene sequence: CDR1 KGHDR, CDR2 SFDVKD. The CDR3 loop spans 15 amino acids. With 3 bases clipped from V and 2 bases from J, the junction kept 4 bases outside the gene matches. CDR3 protein: CATSDARTGQETQYF. The DNA for the CDR3 is TGTGCCACCAGTGATGCCAGGACAGGGCAAGAGACCCAGTACTTC.

This clone was found a few times. V gene TRBV25-1 combines with J gene TRBJ2-1, with D uncertain. CDR1 MGHDK and CDR2 SYGVNS come from the germline V gene. The CDR3 contains 11 residues. V was cut by 5 bases and J by 7 bases, with 6 bases left in between. CDR3 protein: CASSRGNEQFF. CDR3 in DNA: TGTGCCAGCAGTCGAGGAAATGAGCAGTTCTTC.

The V gene is TRBV19, the J gene TRBJ1-2; 12 bases align to TRBD1. The CDR3 covers 16 residues. Per germline, CDR1 LNHDA and CDR2 SQIVND (reference sequence). J was trimmed by 4 bases and V by 5 bases; bases with no gene match: 8. As DNA, the CDR3 is TGTGCCAGTAGTCTCCGGGACAGGGGGCGAGGCTATGGCTACACCTTC. Protein product: CASSLRDRGRGYGYTF.

This clone was seen only a few times. The chain joins TRBV4-2 to TRBJ2-2, with 10 bases that match TRBD2. Per germline, CDR1 LGHNA and CDR2 YNFKEQ. With 1 base clipped from V and 1 base from J, the junction kept 0 bases outside the gene matches. The CDR3 extends over 16 amino acids. This chain's CDR3 is CASSQVAGGNTGELFF. Written as DNA, the CDR3 is TGTGCCAGCAGCCAAGTAGCGGGGGGGAACACCGGGGAGCTGTTTTTT.

The V call is TRBV11-3, the J call TRBJ1-2, with 8 bases lining up with TRBD1. With V trimmed by 4 bases and J by 4 bases, 5 bases remained unmatched. CDR1 is SGHNT, CDR2 YENEEA, per germline. The CDR3 is 14 residues long. As DNA, the CDR3 is TGTGCCAGCAGCTCGATTGGGACAGGCTATGGCTACACCTTC. It is translated as CASSSIGTGYGYTF.

The chain links TRBV3-1 (or the pseudogene TRBV3-2) to TRBJ2-3; 9 bases align to TRBD1. V dropped 7 bases and J dropped 6; count of bases not matched to a gene: 5. CDR1 and CDR2 from the germline V gene are LGHDT and YNNKEL (reference sequence). The CDR3 contains 13 residues. The CDR3: CASTYRGQDTQYF. The CDR3 DNA reads as TGTGCCAGCACATACAGGGGGCAGGATACGCAGTATTTT.

This clone has a single count. V and J are TRBV2 and TRBJ1-2; 7 nucleotides align to TRBD1. V was pared by 2 bases and J by 7 bases, with 7 bases of the junction left unmatched. Germline CDR1 is SNHLY and CDR2 is FYNNEI. The CDR3 sequence is 14 residues long. The CDR3 DNA sequence: TGTGCCAGCAGTGAAAGACAGGGCAGAGGTGGCTACACCTTC. The encoded protein is CASSERQGRGGYTF.

The chain uses TRBV29-1 and TRBJ1-1; a possible D gene is TRBD1 (5 bases). The CDR3 is 14 residues long. Germline CDR1 and CDR2: SQVTM and ANQGSEA. The V end lost 4 bases, the J end lost 5 bases, and 17 bases lay between the germline ends. Here the CDR3 DNA reads TGCAGCGTTGGAAGGGGAGGCCTTTGGACTGAAGCTTTCTTT. Translated, it gives CSVGRGGLWTEAFF.

The rearrangement joins TRBV24-1 to TRBJ2-1, with TRBD2 matching 12 bases. CDR1 and CDR2 (germline): KGHDR, SFDVKD. The CDR3 contains 19 residues. Unmatched junction bases numbered 9, after V lost 4 bases and J lost 0 bases. The CDR3 DNA reads as TGTGCCACCAGTGAGCCTGCCGCGACTAGCGGGGGCTCCTACAATGAGCAGTTCTTC. It yields the protein CATSEPAATSGGSYNEQFF.

This chain joins TRBV24-1 and TRBJ2-2; 10 bases are a match to TRBD2. Unmatched junction bases numbered 5, after V lost 3 bases and J lost 5 bases. The CDR3 covers 16 residues. The germline gives CDR1 KGHDR, CDR2 SFDVKD. The CDR3 DNA follows: TGTGCCACCAGTGATAGGACTAGCGGATCGACCGGGGAGCTGTTTTTT. Protein: CATSDRTSGSTGELFF.

This rearrangement joins TRBV7-2 to TRBJ1-1; D is possibly TRBD1 (6 bases). V lost 5 bases, J lost 9 bases, and 16 bases lay in between. Germline CDR1 SGHTA, CDR2 FQGNSA. The CDR3 loop spans 13 amino acids. The CDR3 coding sequence is TGTGCCAGCAGCCGGTACTCAGGGGAAAAAGCTTTCTTT. This codes for CASSRYSGEKAFF.

V gene TRBV5-6 combines with J gene TRBJ1-1; 7 bases align to TRBD1. In germline, CDR1 is SGHDT, CDR2 YYEEEE. J lost 0 bases, V lost 5 bases, and 4 bases had no gene match. The length of the CDR3 is 14 residues. CDR3: CASSPGTVNTEAFF. The CDR3 DNA sequence: TGTGCCAGCAGTCCCGGGACAGTGAACACTGAAGCTTTCTTT.

This chain joins TRBV5-1 and TRBJ1-4; 8 bases map to TRBD1. The CDR3 spans 14 residues. Germline CDR1 SGHRS, CDR2 YFSETQ. V gave up 3 bases and J gave up 8 bases; unmatched junction bases: 6. The CDR3 DNA sequence: TGCGCCAGCAGCTCAGGGGGCGCGGGCGAAAAACTGTTTTTT. Encoded protein: CASSSGGAGEKLFF.

This sequence joins TRBV7-8 and TRBJ2-5, with D possibly being TRBD2 (7 bases). This CDR3 has 15 residues. Germline lookup yields CDR1 SGHVS and CDR2 FQNEAQ. The germline V and J ends were trimmed by 1 base and 6 bases, with 15 bases remaining between them. CDR3: CASSLDEGGQKTQYF. The DNA of the CDR3 is TGTGCCAGCAGCTTAGACGAGGGGGGGCAGAAGACCCAGTACTTC.

This chain joins TRBV7-2 and TRBJ2-7; possibly TRBD1 for D (7 bases). The CDR3 has 13 residues. The germline gives CDR1 SGHTA, CDR2 FQGNSA. Trimming shortened V by 5 bases and J by 4 bases, and 12 bases separated the two germline ends. CDR3 sequence reads: CASSPQGGYEQYF. CDR3 in DNA: TGTGCCAGCAGCCCGCAGGGGGGTTACGAGCAGTACTTC.

The chain recombines TRBV6-5 with TRBJ2-1; 7 nucleotides line up with TRBD1. Germline V CDR1 and CDR2: MNHEY, SVGAGI. There are 16 residues in the CDR3. J gave up 0 bases and V 2 bases, and 4 bases lay outside the gene matches. The CDR3 nucleotides are TGTGCCAGCAGTTACCTCGGACAGGTCTCCTACAATGAGCAGTTCTTC. Translating gives CASSYLGQVSYNEQFF.

The V gene is TRBV5-5, the J gene TRBJ2-7, with 8 bases identical to TRBD1. Per the germline V gene, CDR1 is SGHKS and CDR2 is YYEKEE (reference sequence). V dropped 2 bases and J dropped 9; count of bases not matched to a gene: 10. The CDR3 loop spans 14 amino acids. This CDR3 is CASSFGQGRDGQYF. The CDR3 DNA follows: TGTGCCAGCAGCTTTGGACAGGGCCGGGACGGGCAGTACTTC.

The chain combines TRBV5-1 with TRBJ2-6; D uncertain. From germline, CDR1 is SGHRS and CDR2 YFSETQ. V was clipped by 4 bases and J by 0 bases, with 11 bases between them. This CDR3 contains 16 residues. CDR3 in amino acids: CASSPPPGSGANVLTF. The DNA for the CDR3 is TGCGCCAGCAGCCCTCCCCCGGGCTCTGGGGCCAACGTCCTGACTTTC.